This T cell receptor beta chain was recovered during a study of shared clonotypes between healthy human individuals. The protocol was immunoSEQ multiplex PCR, while the TCRdb copy is restricted to in-frame clones and leaves out a portion. The sample has 1.6 million or so clones, roughly 96% seen once. Splitting the CD4+ cells yielded a CD45RA+ naive subset and a CD45RA-negative memory subset. With V trimmed by 0 bases and J by 0 bases, 11 bases remained unmatched. Germline values: CDR1 LNHNV, CDR2 YYDKDF (reference sequence). CDR3 length equals 18 residues. Sequenced material: naive CD4+ T cells sorted from blood. As to subset: CD45RA+ positively selected. This TCR came from a man aged 25 to 40 in good health. The chain combines TRBV15 with TRBJ2-7, with TRBD1 identical over 7 bases. The CDR3 DNA follows: TGTGCCACCAGCAGAGATCGGGTGGGCAGGGGGAGCTCCTACGAGCAGTACTTC. This gives the protein CATSRDRVGRGSSYEQYF.